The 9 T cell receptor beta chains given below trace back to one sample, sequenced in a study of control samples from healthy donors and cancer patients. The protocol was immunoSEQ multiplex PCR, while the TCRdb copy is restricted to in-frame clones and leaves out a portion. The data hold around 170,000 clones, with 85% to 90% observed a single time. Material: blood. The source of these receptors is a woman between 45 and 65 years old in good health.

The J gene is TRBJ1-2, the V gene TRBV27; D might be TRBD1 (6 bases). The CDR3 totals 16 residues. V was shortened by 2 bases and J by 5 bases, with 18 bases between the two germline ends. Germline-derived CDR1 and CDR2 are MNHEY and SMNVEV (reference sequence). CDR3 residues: CASSLETGGPLYGYTF. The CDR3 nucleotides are TGTGCCAGCAGTTTAGAGACCGGGGGGCCCCTGTATGGCTACACCTTC.

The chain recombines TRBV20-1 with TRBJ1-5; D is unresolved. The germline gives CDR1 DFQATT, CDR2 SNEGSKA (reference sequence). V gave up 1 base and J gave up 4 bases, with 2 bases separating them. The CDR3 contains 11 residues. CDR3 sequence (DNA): TGCAGTGCTAGAGGAAATCAGCCCCAGCATTTT. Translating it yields CSARGNQPQHF.

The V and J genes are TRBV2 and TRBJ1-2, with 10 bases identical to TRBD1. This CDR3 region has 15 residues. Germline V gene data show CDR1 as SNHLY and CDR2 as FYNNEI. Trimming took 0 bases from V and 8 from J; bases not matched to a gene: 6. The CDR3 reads CASSEATGGRSGYTF. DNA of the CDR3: TGTGCCAGCAGTGAAGCGACAGGGGGCCGCTCGGGCTACACCTTC. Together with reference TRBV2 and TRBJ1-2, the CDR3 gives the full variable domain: EPEVTQTPSHQVTQMGQEVILRCVPISNHLYFYWYRQILGQKVEFLVSFYNNEISEKSEIFDDQFSVERPDGSNFTLKIRSTKLEDSAMYFCASSEATGGRSGYTFGSGTRLTVV.

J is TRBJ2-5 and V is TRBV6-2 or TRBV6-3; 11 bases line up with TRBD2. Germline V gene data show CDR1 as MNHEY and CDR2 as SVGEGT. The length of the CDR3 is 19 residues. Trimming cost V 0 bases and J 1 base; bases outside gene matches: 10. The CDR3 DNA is TGTGCCAGCAGTTACTCGTTAGACTCTAGCGGGGGGTCCCAAGAGACCCAGTACTTC. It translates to CASSYSLDSSGGSQETQYF.

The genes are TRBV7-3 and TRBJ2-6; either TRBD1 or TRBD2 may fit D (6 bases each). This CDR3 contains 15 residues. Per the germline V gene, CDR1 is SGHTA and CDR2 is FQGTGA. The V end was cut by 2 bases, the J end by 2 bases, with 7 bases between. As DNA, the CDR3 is TGTGCCAGCAGCTTAGGGGGGCCTGGGGCCAACGTCCTGACTTTC. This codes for CASSLGGPGANVLTF. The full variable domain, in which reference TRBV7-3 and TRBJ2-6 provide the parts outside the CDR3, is GAGVSQTPSNKVTEKGKYVELRCDPISGHTALYWYRQSLGQGPEFLIYFQGTGAADDSGLPNDRFFAVRPEGSVSTLKIQRTERGDSAVYLCASSLGGPGANVLTFGAGSRLTVL.

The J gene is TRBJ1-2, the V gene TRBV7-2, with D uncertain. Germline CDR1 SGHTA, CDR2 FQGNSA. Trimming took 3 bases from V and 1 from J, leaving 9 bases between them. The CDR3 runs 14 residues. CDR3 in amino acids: CASSFESSNYGYTF. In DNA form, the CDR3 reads TGTGCCAGCAGCTTCGAGTCAAGTAACTATGGCTACACCTTC.

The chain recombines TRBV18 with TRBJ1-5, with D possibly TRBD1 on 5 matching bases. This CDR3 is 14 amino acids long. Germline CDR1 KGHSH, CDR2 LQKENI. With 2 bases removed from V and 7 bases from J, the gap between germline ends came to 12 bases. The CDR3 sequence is CASSPGGNSQPQHF. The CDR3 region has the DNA TGTGCCAGCTCACCAGGGGGTAACTCGCAGCCCCAGCATTTT.

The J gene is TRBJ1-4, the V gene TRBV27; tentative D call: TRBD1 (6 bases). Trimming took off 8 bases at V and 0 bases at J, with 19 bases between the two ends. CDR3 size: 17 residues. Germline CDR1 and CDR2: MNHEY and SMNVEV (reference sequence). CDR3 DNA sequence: TGTGCCAGCGCCCTGACAGGCGTGTTCGCAACTAATGAAAAACTGTTTTTT. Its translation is CASALTGVFATNEKLFF.

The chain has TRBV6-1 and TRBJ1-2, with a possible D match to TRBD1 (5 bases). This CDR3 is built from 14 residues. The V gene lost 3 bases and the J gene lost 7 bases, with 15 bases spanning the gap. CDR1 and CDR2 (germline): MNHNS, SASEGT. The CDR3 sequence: CASSDPWQGRGYTF. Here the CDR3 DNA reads TGTGCCAGCAGTGACCCTTGGCAGGGTCGTGGCTACACCTTC.